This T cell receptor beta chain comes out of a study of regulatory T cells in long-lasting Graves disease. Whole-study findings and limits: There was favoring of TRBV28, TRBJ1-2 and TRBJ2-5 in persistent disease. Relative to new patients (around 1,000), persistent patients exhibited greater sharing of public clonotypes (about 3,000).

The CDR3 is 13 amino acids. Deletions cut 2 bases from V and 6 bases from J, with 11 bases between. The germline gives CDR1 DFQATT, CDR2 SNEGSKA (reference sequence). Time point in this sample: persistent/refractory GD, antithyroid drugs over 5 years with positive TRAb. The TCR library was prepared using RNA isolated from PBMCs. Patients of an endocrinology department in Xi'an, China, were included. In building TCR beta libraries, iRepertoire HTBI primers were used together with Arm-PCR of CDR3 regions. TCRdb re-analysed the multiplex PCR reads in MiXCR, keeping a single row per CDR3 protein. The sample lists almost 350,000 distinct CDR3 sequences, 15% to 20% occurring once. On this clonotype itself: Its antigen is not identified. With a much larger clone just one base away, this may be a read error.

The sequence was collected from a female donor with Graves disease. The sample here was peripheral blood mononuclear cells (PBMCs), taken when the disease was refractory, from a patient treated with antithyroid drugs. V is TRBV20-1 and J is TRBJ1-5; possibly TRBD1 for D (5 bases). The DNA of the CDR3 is TGCAGTGCTAGACAGGGTCTCGTTCAGCCCCAGCATTTT. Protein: CSARQGLVQPQHF.